The rows below give T cell receptor beta chains drawn from one sample of a study of T cell clones after liver transplantation. Sequencing was performed with immunoSEQ multiplex PCR; in TCRdb, only in-frame clones are kept and a portion is missing. This sample has more than 20,000 clones, with under 95% found just once. Sequencing used CD8+ T cells from blood, obtained approximately 26 months after liver transplant. The receptors were sampled from a human patient who received a liver transplant. Some T cells may originate from the graft donor. CDR3s include the opening cysteine and the closing phenylalanine or tryptophan. The D gene is left open where the match is weak.

length | D | J | V | CDR3
14 | TRBD2 | TRBJ2-5 | TRBV27 | CASGEAGEQETQYF
11 | . | TRBJ1-1 | TRBV28 | CASSLVSEAFF
17 | TRBD1 | TRBJ2-6 | TRBV5-6 | CASSSGDRNSGANVLTF
16 | TRBD2 | TRBJ2-1 | TRBV6-5 | CASSYGTSGIYNEQFF
12 | . | TRBJ2-7 | TRBV13 | CASSSYSHEQYF
15 | TRBD2 | TRBJ2-5 | TRBV15 | CATAGGDDGSWEQYF
15 | . | TRBJ2-7 | TRBV7-6 | CASTLEAGLNYEQYF
11 | . | TRBJ1-2 | TRBV6-5 | CASRTGSGYTF
14 | TRBD1 | TRBJ2-5 | TRBV5-1 | CASSSVQGAETQYF
17 | TRBD2 | TRBJ2-7 | TRBV6-4 | CASRTGLAKNRLYEQYF
16 | TRBD2 | TRBJ2-1 | TRBV7-6 | CASSSGTSGRGNEQFF
15 | . | TRBJ2-1 | TRBV9 | CASSTQGGYYNEQFF
13 | TRBD2 | TRBJ2-1 | TRBV9 | CASGGTSYNEQFF
16 | TRBD2 | TRBJ2-1 | TRBV9 | CASSLGLAGGINEQFF
17 | TRBD1 | TRBJ2-2 | TRBV18 | CASSPDPGQGFQGELFF
15 | . | TRBJ2-1 | TRBV29-1 | CSVEDPQTLSNEQFF
15 | TRBD2 | TRBJ2-7 | TRBV7-7 | CASSETSGSSYEQYF
14 | . | TRBJ1-5 | TRBV13 | CASSLGGGAQPQHF
15 | TRBD2 | TRBJ2-7 | TRBV15 | CATSRDRLAGGGQYF
14 | TRBD1 | TRBJ2-7 | TRBV11-3 | CASSDRDRTYEQYF
21 | . | TRBJ2-1 | TRBV4-3 | CASSRLTGGGTKASSYNEQFF
18 | . | TRBJ2-6 | TRBV27 | CASSLQTVPVSGANVLTF
16 | . | TRBJ2-5 | TRBV6-1 | CASSEYAPGVGETQYF
11 | . | TRBJ2-2 | TRBV27 | CATSWGGELFF
14 | . | TRBJ1-2 | TRBV6-5 | CASKDSSEFYGYTF
16 | TRBD1 | TRBJ2-1 | TRBV5-4 | CASSSLTGASYNEQFF
13 | . | TRBJ1-1 | TRBV30 | CAWSVGNYLEAFF
15 | . | TRBJ2-1 | TRBV9 | CASSVAQWAGDEQFF
13 | TRBD1 | TRBJ1-1 | TRBV29-1 | CSVQGGLNTEAFF
14 | . | TRBJ2-1 | TRBV12-5 | CASGLTSSPIEQFF
15 | . | TRBJ2-3 | TRBV5-1 | CASSLMSSSTDTQYF
14 | TRBD2 | TRBJ2-7 | TRBV5-8 | CASSGGDSSYEQYF
16 | . | TRBJ2-1 | TRBV30 | CAWSASGRGPSGEQFF
14 | . | TRBJ1-1 | TRBV11-3 | CASSPRTGLNEAFF
18 | TRBD2 | TRBJ2-1 | TRBV7-8 | CASSPIAGAQGGYNEQFF
13 | TRBD1 | TRBJ2-7 | TRBV4-1 | CASSTTGDYEQYF
13 | . | TRBJ1-5 | TRBV10-3 | CAISESSHQPQHF
14 | . | TRBJ1-4 | TRBV13 | CASSLGQPNEKLFF
14 | . | TRBJ2-1 | TRBV10-3 | CAISRDSVNNEQFF